In its sample, the clone carrying this T cell receptor beta chain was seen many times. There were TCR beta CDR3 regions amplified from RNA transcripts. HTBI primers were used for first-round RT-PCR of the TCR CDR3. TCRdb called the multiplex PCR reads again in MiXCR, with one record for every CDR3 protein. Among fewer than 550,000 distinct CDR3 sequences listed, about 15% were seen once. These data originate in a study of T cells in Graves' hyperthyroidism and ophthalmopathy. Each 10 ml fresh peripheral blood draw supplied the PBMCs. V shed 6 bases and J shed 2 bases, with 14 bases lying between them. Germline lookup yields CDR1 MNHEY and CDR2 SVGEGT. The CDR3 sequence is 14 residues long.

The TCR was taken from a woman aged 18-29 years with Graves' hyperthyroidism. The genes are TRBV6-2 or TRBV6-3 and TRBJ2-7, with D perhaps given as TRBD1 or TRBD2 (5 bases each). Sequencing was performed on blood. The CDR3 nucleotides read TGTGCCAGCAGCCCCGGGACCGAGACCTACGAGCAGTACTTC. This codes for CASSPGTETYEQYF.